These 9 T cell receptor beta chains were sequenced from one sample in a study of T cell repertoires in cytomegalovirus infection. Using its own MiXCR run on the reads, TCRdb lists one record per CDR3 protein. The repertoire holds hundreds of thousands of distinct CDR3 sequences, with 20% to 30% as singletons. What was sequenced was CD8+ T cells from PBMCs. The receptor set was obtained from a human donor in good health (CMV status not recorded). Some clones in this sample may be carry-over from other donors' samples.

This clonotype was detected a few times. A read error may account for a junction end that differs from germline. The chain has TRBV7-7 and TRBJ2-5; TRBD2 aligns across 10 bases. In germline, CDR1 is SSHAT, CDR2 FNYEAQ (reference sequence). CDR3 length: 15 residues. CDR3 DNA: TGTGCTAGCAGCTTGAGGACTAGCGGCCCCGAGACCCAGTACTTC. Its translation is CASSLRTSGPETQYF.

This clonotype was seen a few times. The chain combines TRBV29-1 with TRBJ2-3; 9 nucleotides line up with TRBD2. The CDR3 is 15 residues long. Unmatched junction bases numbered 10, after V lost 6 bases and J lost 3 bases. CDR1 is SQVTM, CDR2 ANQGSEA, per germline. CDR3 residues: CSVMGLAGLTDTQYF. The CDR3 DNA sequence: TGCAGCGTGATGGGGCTAGCGGGGCTTACAGATACGCAGTATTTT.

The table lists this clonotype with many counts. The chain carries TRBV7-2 and TRBJ1-1; 8 bases fit TRBD1. CDR1 is SGHTA, CDR2 FQGNSA, per germline. This CDR3 has 17 amino acids. Losses at the gene ends were 2 bases for V and 1 base for J; bases not matched to a gene: 9. The CDR3 protein is CASSLKVRGQGNTEAFF. The CDR3, as DNA: TGTGCCAGCAGCTTAAAGGTCAGGGGGCAAGGGAACACTGAAGCTTTCTTT.

The chain carries TRBV28 and TRBJ1-1, with a tentative D call TRBD1 (6 bases). CDR3 length: 15 amino acids. The V gene lost 11 bases and the J gene lost 0 bases, with 19 bases spanning the gap. Germline V gene data show CDR1 as MDHEN and CDR2 as SYDVKM. The DNA for the CDR3 is TGTGCCGCCTCACCCGAAAACAGGGTGAACACTGAAGCTTTCTTT. Translation: CAASPENRVNTEAFF.

This clonotype was detected many times. The chain joins TRBV7-2 to TRBJ2-1, with TRBD2 matching 16 bases. Germline CDR1 reads SGHTA; CDR2 reads FQGNSA. The CDR3 has 16 amino acids. V lost 5 bases and J lost 7; bases outside the gene matches: 5. For the CDR3, the DNA is TGTGCCAGCAGCCCCGGGACTAGCGGGGGGGGGAATGAGCAGTTCTTC. Translated: CASSPGTSGGGNEQFF.

This clonotype was detected only a few times. The V and J genes are TRBV7-9 and TRBJ2-7, with D possibly TRBD2 on 5 matching bases. The V end was cut by 4 bases, the J end by 2 bases, with 18 bases between. The CDR3 loop spans 16 amino acids. Germline CDR1 and CDR2: SEHNR and FQNEAQ (reference sequence). CDR3 loop: CASSYLGRTGTYEQYF. The CDR3 region has the DNA TGTGCCAGCAGCTACCTCGGTCGGACGGGAACCTACGAGCAGTACTTC.

This clonotype was counted ten times or more. The chain has TRBV7-8 and TRBJ2-3; 7 bases are a match to TRBD1. The germline gives CDR1 SGHVS, CDR2 FQNEAQ. This CDR3 has 19 residues. Germline trimming cut 6 bases from V and 0 bases from J; bases unmatched to any gene: 18. The CDR3 protein is CASRTARGQSHTSTDTQYF. CDR3 in DNA: TGTGCCAGCAGGACCGCGAGGGGACAGTCCCACACTAGCACAGATACGCAGTATTTT. Variable domain in full (rest from reference TRBV7-8 and TRBJ2-3): GAGVSQSPRYKVAKRGQDVALRCDPISGHVSLFWYQQALGQGPEFLTYFQNEAQLDKSGLPSDRFFAERPEGSVSTLKIQRTQQEDSAVYLCASRTARGQSHTSTDTQYFGPGTRLTVL.

This clonotype occurred a few times. CDR3 nucleotide sequence: TGCGCCAGCAGCCAAGATTGGGACAGGGGAGAGACCCAGTACTTC. It codes for CASSQDWDRGETQYF. The chain is built from TRBV4-1 and TRBJ2-5; 10 bases align to TRBD1. The CDR3 contains 15 residues. Germline CDR1 reads MGHRA; CDR2 reads YSYEKL. Losses at the gene ends were 0 bases for V and 4 bases for J; bases not matched to a gene: 2.

This clonotype has a handful of counts. The rearrangement joins TRBV20-1 to TRBJ1-3; 7 bases fit TRBD1. The germline V gene encodes CDR1 DFQATT and CDR2 SNEGSKA (reference sequence). V was clipped by 4 bases and J by 3 bases; unmatched bases: 15. CDR3 length: 17 residues. Written as DNA, the CDR3 is TGCAGTGCTAAAACCCGTCACTCAGGGGGGGGTGGAAACACCATATATTTT. It specifies CSAKTRHSGGGGNTIYF.